These T cell receptor beta chains were read from a single sample in a study of post-analysis software for immune sequencing data. TCRdb passed the PCR reads through MiXCR, listing each CDR3 protein once. Seen here are fewer than 850,000 distinct CDR3 sequences, roughly 50% observed once, and the top ten hold over 4.5%. Sample: blood. These receptor sequences come from a girl between 5 and 17 years old with multiple sclerosis. Both conserved end residues are part of each CDR3. The order of the fields is J gene, CDR3 length, V gene, D gene, clone size, CDR3 protein, CDR3 DNA. The D gene is left open where the match is weak. Size is omitted from some rows. Given values are once, few, many or a class for expanded clones.

J gene: TRBJ2-3
CDR3 length: 16
V gene: TRBV20-1
D gene: TRBD2
clone size: NA
CDR3 protein: CSARRAGGWSTDTQYF
CDR3 DNA: TGCAGTGCTAGGAGGGCGGGAGGGTGGAGCACAGATACGCAGTATTTT

J gene: TRBJ2-1
CDR3 length: 15
V gene: TRBV4-2
D gene: NA
clone size: NA
CDR3 protein: CASSQRGGAGNEQFF
CDR3 DNA: TGTGCCAGCAGCCAAAGAGGAGGGGCTGGGAATGAGCAGTTCTTC

J gene: TRBJ2-7
CDR3 length: 13
V gene: TRBV2
D gene: NA
clone size: NA
CDR3 protein: CASSERVVDEQYF
CDR3 DNA: TGTGCCAGCAGCGAGCGGGTGGTAGACGAGCAGTACTTC

J gene: TRBJ2-7
CDR3 length: 17
V gene: TRBV5-1
D gene: NA
clone size: few
CDR3 protein: CASSFSLLVGSDYEQYF
CDR3 DNA: TGCGCCAGCAGCTTCTCCCTTCTTGTAGGGTCCGACTACGAGCAGTACTTC

J gene: TRBJ2-7
CDR3 length: 12
V gene: TRBV2
D gene: TRBD2
clone size: NA
CDR3 protein: CASSERRDYQYF
CDR3 DNA: TGTGCCAGCAGTGAAAGGAGGGACTACCAGTACTTC

J gene: TRBJ2-4
CDR3 length: 13
V gene: TRBV12-3/TRBV12-4
D gene: TRBD2
clone size: few
CDR3 protein: CASSLAGKDIQYF
CDR3 DNA: TGTGCCAGCAGTCTAGCGGGAAAGGACATTCAGTACTTC

J gene: TRBJ2-5
CDR3 length: 15
V gene: TRBV7-3
D gene: NA
clone size: few
CDR3 protein: CASSLSPGPAETQYF
CDR3 DNA: TGTGCCAGCAGCTTATCCCCGGGGCCGGCGGAGACCCAGTACTTC

J gene: TRBJ2-1
CDR3 length: 16
V gene: TRBV24-1
D gene: NA
clone size: few
CDR3 protein: CATSDPGRSSYNEQFF
CDR3 DNA: TGTGCCACCAGTGACCCAGGGAGAAGTTCCTACAATGAGCAGTTCTTC

J gene: TRBJ2-1
CDR3 length: 14
V gene: TRBV10-3
D gene: NA
clone size: few
CDR3 protein: CAIAAGLTNNEQFF
CDR3 DNA: TGTGCCATCGCGGCGGGCTTGACGAATAATGAGCAGTTCTTC

J gene: TRBJ2-5
CDR3 length: 14
V gene: TRBV7-2
D gene: NA
clone size: NA
CDR3 protein: CASSLPPTWETQYF
CDR3 DNA: TGTGCCAGCAGCCTACCCCCGACGTGGGAGACCCAGTACTTC

J gene: TRBJ2-1
CDR3 length: 16
V gene: TRBV27
D gene: TRBD2
clone size: few
CDR3 protein: CASSYALADPYNEQFF
CDR3 DNA: TGTGCCAGCAGTTACGCACTAGCGGACCCCTACAATGAGCAGTTCTTC

J gene: TRBJ1-6
CDR3 length: 15
V gene: TRBV20-1
D gene: TRBD1
clone size: NA
CDR3 protein: CSARGGQQVDSPLHF
CDR3 DNA: TGCAGTGCTAGGGGGGGACAGCAGGTCGATTCACCCCTCCACTTT

J gene: TRBJ2-1
CDR3 length: 14
V gene: TRBV24-1
D gene: NA
clone size: NA
CDR3 protein: CATSDLGGEIAQFF
CDR3 DNA: TGTGCCACCAGTGATTTGGGAGGAGAAATCGCGCAGTTCTTC

J gene: TRBJ2-1
CDR3 length: 13
V gene: TRBV19
D gene: NA
clone size: few
CDR3 protein: CASRRDGNNEQFF
CDR3 DNA: TGTGCCAGTAGGCGGGACGGGAACAATGAGCAGTTCTTC

J gene: TRBJ2-1
CDR3 length: 16
V gene: TRBV6-5
D gene: TRBD2
clone size: NA
CDR3 protein: CASSRPLAGSYNEQFF
CDR3 DNA: TGTGCCAGCAGTCGTCCTCTAGCGGGAAGTTACAATGAGCAGTTCTTC

J gene: TRBJ2-1
CDR3 length: 13
V gene: TRBV12-3/TRBV12-4
D gene: NA
clone size: few
CDR3 protein: CASSFPSLDEQFF
CDR3 DNA: TGTGCCAGCAGTTTTCCTAGCCTCGATGAGCAGTTCTTC

J gene: TRBJ2-1
CDR3 length: 16
V gene: TRBV6-5
D gene: TRBD2
clone size: NA
CDR3 protein: CASSLIAGGPSNEQFF
CDR3 DNA: TGTGCCAGCAGCCTGATAGCGGGAGGGCCCTCCAATGAGCAGTTCTTC

J gene: TRBJ1-2
CDR3 length: 16
V gene: TRBV12-3/TRBV12-4
D gene: TRBD1
clone size: NA
CDR3 protein: CASSFGTGAPNYGYTF
CDR3 DNA: TGTGCCAGCAGTTTTGGGACAGGGGCCCCTAACTATGGCTACACCTTC

J gene: TRBJ2-7
CDR3 length: 16
V gene: TRBV11-1
D gene: TRBD2
clone size: NA
CDR3 protein: CASRRLAGEGSYEQYF
CDR3 DNA: TGTGCCAGCAGAAGATTAGCGGGAGAGGGCTCCTACGAGCAGTACTTC

J gene: TRBJ1-1
CDR3 length: 14
V gene: TRBV19
D gene: NA
clone size: NA
CDR3 protein: CASSTPGKDTEAFF
CDR3 DNA: TGTGCCAGTAGTACCCCAGGGAAGGACACTGAAGCTTTCTTT

J gene: TRBJ1-1
CDR3 length: 13
V gene: TRBV11-1
D gene: TRBD1
clone size: once
CDR3 protein: CASARDRDTEAFF
CDR3 DNA: TGTGCCAGCGCCCGGGACAGGGACACTGAAGCTTTCTTT

J gene: TRBJ2-7
CDR3 length: 12
V gene: TRBV12-3/TRBV12-4
D gene: NA
clone size: NA
CDR3 protein: CAGSLGGVEQYF
CDR3 DNA: TGTGCCGGCAGTTTAGGCGGCGTCGAGCAGTACTTC

J gene: TRBJ2-1
CDR3 length: 13
V gene: TRBV6-5
D gene: NA
clone size: NA
CDR3 protein: CASSYRPPSEQFF
CDR3 DNA: TGTGCCAGCAGTTACCGCCCTCCCAGTGAGCAGTTCTTC

J gene: TRBJ1-2
CDR3 length: 13
V gene: TRBV10-3
D gene: NA
clone size: NA
CDR3 protein: CAISDDRNYGYTF
CDR3 DNA: TGTGCCATCAGTGACGACAGAAACTATGGCTACACCTTC

J gene: TRBJ1-5
CDR3 length: 15
V gene: TRBV7-2
D gene: TRBD1
clone size: once
CDR3 protein: CASSLTQGAWQPQHF
CDR3 DNA: TGTGCCAGCAGCCTCACCCAGGGGGCTTGGCAGCCCCAGCATTTT

J gene: TRBJ2-3
CDR3 length: 17
V gene: TRBV12-3/TRBV12-4
D gene: TRBD1
clone size: NA
CDR3 protein: CASSLEISDRGADTQYF
CDR3 DNA: TGTGCCAGCAGTTTGGAGATTAGCGACAGGGGAGCAGATACGCAGTATTTT

J gene: TRBJ2-1
CDR3 length: 15
V gene: TRBV28
D gene: TRBD2
clone size: few
CDR3 protein: CASRTAGGHYNEQFF
CDR3 DNA: TGTGCCAGCAGGACGGCGGGAGGCCACTACAATGAGCAGTTCTTC

J gene: TRBJ2-1
CDR3 length: 14
V gene: TRBV9
D gene: TRBD1
clone size: NA
CDR3 protein: CASSVEDRGREQFF
CDR3 DNA: TGTGCCAGCAGCGTAGAGGACAGGGGCCGGGAGCAGTTCTTC

J gene: TRBJ2-3
CDR3 length: 18
V gene: TRBV4-2
D gene: TRBD2
clone size: NA
CDR3 protein: CASSQPPGLAGGPDTQYF
CDR3 DNA: TGTGCCAGCAGCCAGCCTCCGGGACTAGCGGGAGGGCCGGATACGCAGTATTTT

J gene: TRBJ2-7
CDR3 length: 16
V gene: TRBV20-1
D gene: TRBD2
clone size: NA
CDR3 protein: CSAADQAGGALYEQYF
CDR3 DNA: TGCAGTGCTGCCGATCAAGCGGGAGGGGCACTTTACGAGCAGTACTTC

J gene: TRBJ1-2
CDR3 length: 14
V gene: TRBV20-1
D gene: NA
clone size: few
CDR3 protein: CSARPPGRIYGYTF
CDR3 DNA: TGCAGTGCTAGACCTCCGGGACGGATCTATGGCTACACCTTC

J gene: TRBJ2-5
CDR3 length: 17
V gene: TRBV11-2
D gene: NA
clone size: NA
CDR3 protein: CASSLEGAATYQETQYF
CDR3 DNA: TGTGCCAGCAGCTTAGAGGGCGCTGCCACGTACCAAGAGACCCAGTACTTC

J gene: TRBJ2-1
CDR3 length: 14
V gene: TRBV25-1
D gene: NA
clone size: NA
CDR3 protein: CASNLAGIYNEQFF
CDR3 DNA: TGTGCCAGCAATCTGGCGGGTATCTACAATGAGCAGTTCTTC

J gene: TRBJ2-7
CDR3 length: 14
V gene: TRBV12-3/TRBV12-4
D gene: NA
clone size: NA
CDR3 protein: CASSLGPSGYEQYF
CDR3 DNA: TGTGCCAGCAGTTTAGGACCTAGTGGCTACGAGCAGTACTTC

J gene: TRBJ2-7
CDR3 length: 15
V gene: TRBV12-3/TRBV12-4
D gene: TRBD2
clone size: NA
CDR3 protein: CASSLWSSGNYEQYF
CDR3 DNA: TGTGCCAGCAGTTTATGGTCCAGCGGGAACTACGAGCAGTACTTC

J gene: TRBJ2-1
CDR3 length: 16
V gene: TRBV19
D gene: TRBD2
clone size: NA
CDR3 protein: CASSVGTSGRNNEQFF
CDR3 DNA: TGTGCCAGTAGTGTGGGGACTAGCGGGAGGAACAATGAGCAGTTCTTC

J gene: TRBJ1-4
CDR3 length: 13
V gene: TRBV9
D gene: NA
clone size: few
CDR3 protein: CASSPAGSEKLFF
CDR3 DNA: TGTGCCAGCAGCCCAGCGGGTTCTGAAAAACTGTTTTTT

J gene: TRBJ2-3
CDR3 length: 15
V gene: TRBV7-9
D gene: TRBD2
clone size: NA
CDR3 protein: CASSLEAGDRDTQYF
CDR3 DNA: TGTGCCAGCAGCTTAGAAGCGGGAGATAGGGATACGCAGTATTTT

J gene: TRBJ2-4
CDR3 length: 12
V gene: TRBV15
D gene: NA
clone size: NA
CDR3 protein: CATSRDIGGQYF
CDR3 DNA: TGTGCCACCAGCAGAGATATCGGCGGGCAGTACTTC

J gene: TRBJ2-1
CDR3 length: 15
V gene: TRBV20-1
D gene: TRBD2
clone size: few
CDR3 protein: CSISRLAGIENEQFF
CDR3 DNA: TGCAGTATAAGTCGACTAGCGGGAATTGAAAATGAGCAGTTCTTC

J gene: TRBJ2-5
CDR3 length: 13
V gene: TRBV11-3
D gene: NA
clone size: NA
CDR3 protein: CASRKGSFETQYF
CDR3 DNA: TGTGCCAGCAGAAAAGGGTCGTTCGAGACCCAGTACTTC

J gene: TRBJ2-5
CDR3 length: 14
V gene: TRBV5-6
D gene: TRBD2
clone size: few
CDR3 protein: CATQREGPQETQYF
CDR3 DNA: TGTGCCACCCAGCGGGAGGGACCCCAAGAGACCCAGTACTTC

J gene: TRBJ2-1
CDR3 length: 15
V gene: TRBV6-5
D gene: TRBD2
clone size: few
CDR3 protein: CASRDERDSYNEQFF
CDR3 DNA: TGTGCCAGCAGGGACGAGCGGGACTCCTACAATGAGCAGTTCTTC

J gene: TRBJ1-1
CDR3 length: 12
V gene: TRBV3-1
D gene: NA
clone size: NA
CDR3 protein: CASSPNQAEAFF
CDR3 DNA: TGTGCCAGCAGCCCCAACCAAGCTGAAGCTTTCTTT

J gene: TRBJ2-3
CDR3 length: 13
V gene: TRBV29-1
D gene: NA
clone size: NA
CDR3 protein: CSVAEAPGDTQYF
CDR3 DNA: TGCAGCGTTGCCGAGGCCCCCGGAGATACGCAGTATTTT

J gene: TRBJ2-5
CDR3 length: 14
V gene: TRBV29-1
D gene: TRBD2
clone size: NA
CDR3 protein: CSVGVGGAWETQYF
CDR3 DNA: TGCAGCGTTGGTGTCGGGGGGGCCTGGGAGACCCAGTACTTC

J gene: TRBJ2-7
CDR3 length: 13
V gene: TRBV12-3/TRBV12-4
D gene: NA
clone size: NA
CDR3 protein: CASSFLTQYEQYF
CDR3 DNA: TGTGCCAGCAGTTTCCTGACCCAGTACGAGCAGTACTTC

J gene: TRBJ2-5
CDR3 length: 15
V gene: TRBV7-2
D gene: TRBD2
clone size: NA
CDR3 protein: CASSLRQRGVETQYF
CDR3 DNA: TGTGCCAGCAGCTTAAGGCAGCGGGGGGTGGAGACCCAGTACTTC

J gene: TRBJ2-4
CDR3 length: 16
V gene: TRBV7-3
D gene: TRBD2
clone size: once
CDR3 protein: CASSLFVAGGRDEQYF
CDR3 DNA: TGTGCCAGCAGCTTATTTGTGGCGGGAGGGAGGGATGAGCAGTACTTC

J gene: TRBJ2-3
CDR3 length: 16
V gene: TRBV7-2
D gene: NA
clone size: NA
CDR3 protein: CASSQALHPNTDTQYF
CDR3 DNA: TGTGCCAGCAGCCAAGCTCTACACCCGAACACAGATACGCAGTATTTT

J gene: TRBJ1-1
CDR3 length: 13
V gene: TRBV6-6
D gene: NA
clone size: many
CDR3 protein: CASSYGPGTRAFF
CDR3 DNA: TGTGCCAGCAGTTACGGTCCCGGGACAAGGGCTTTCTTT

J gene: TRBJ2-2
CDR3 length: 12
V gene: TRBV6-6
D gene: NA
clone size: NA
CDR3 protein: CASSYITGELFF
CDR3 DNA: TGTGCCAGCAGTTACATTACCGGGGAGCTGTTTTTT

J gene: TRBJ1-1
CDR3 length: 12
V gene: TRBV29-1
D gene: NA
clone size: NA
CDR3 protein: CSVQSIAPEAFF
CDR3 DNA: TGCAGCGTTCAGTCAATTGCCCCTGAAGCTTTCTTT